This TCR beta chain emerged from a study of CD8+ T cells in alopecia areata. Study conclusions and caveats: Normal scalp had lower clonality than lesional scalp, with alopecia totalis/universalis lesions showing this most strongly.

In each case, RNA was isolated and then reverse transcribed into cDNA as the sequencing template. Profiled with immunoSEQ multiplex PCR; TCRdb holds only in-frame clones, not every one. Here the sample spans about 160,000 clones, about 89% being singletons. The CDR3 is 15 residues long. Germline V gives CDR1 SGHTA, CDR2 FQGNSA. Trimming shortened V by 3 bases and J by 0 bases, and 12 bases separated the two germline ends. This clone appeared once. The antigen remains undetermined. The sample consisted of CD8+ T cells sorted from blood, taken at week 0. The clonotype originates from a human donor with alopecia areata. J is TRBJ2-7 and V is TRBV7-2; either TRBD1 or TRBD2 may supply D (5 bases each). The CDR3 DNA is TGTGCCAGCAGCTTGGGACCGGACTTCTCCTACGAGCAGTACTTC. Amino acids: CASSLGPDFSYEQYF.